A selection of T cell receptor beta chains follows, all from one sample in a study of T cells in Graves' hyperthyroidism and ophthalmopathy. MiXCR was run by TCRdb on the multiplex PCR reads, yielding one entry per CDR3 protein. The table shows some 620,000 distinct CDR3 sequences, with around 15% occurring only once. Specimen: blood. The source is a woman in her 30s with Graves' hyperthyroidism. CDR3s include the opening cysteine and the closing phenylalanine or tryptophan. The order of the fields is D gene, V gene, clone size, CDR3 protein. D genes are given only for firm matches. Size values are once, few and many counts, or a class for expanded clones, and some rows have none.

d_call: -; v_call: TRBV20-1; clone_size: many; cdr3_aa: CSAREVQETQYF
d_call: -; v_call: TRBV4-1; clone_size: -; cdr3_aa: CASSQVGGKNQPQHF
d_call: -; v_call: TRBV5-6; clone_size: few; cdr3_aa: CASSLYPISGRNYEQYF
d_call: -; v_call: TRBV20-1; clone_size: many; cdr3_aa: CSASLIHTYEQYF
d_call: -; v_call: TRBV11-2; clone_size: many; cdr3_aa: CASSLAPPVPFYEQFF
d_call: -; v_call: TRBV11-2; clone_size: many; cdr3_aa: CASSLYRGGEQFF
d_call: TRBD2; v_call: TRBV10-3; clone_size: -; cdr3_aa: CAISAAGGSYEQYF
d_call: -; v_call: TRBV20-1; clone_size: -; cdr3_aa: CSAKIDSVTDTQYF
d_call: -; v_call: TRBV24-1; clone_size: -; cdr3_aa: CATSGLYGCTF
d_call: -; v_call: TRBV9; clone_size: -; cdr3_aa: CASSVAVTVHGTDTQYF
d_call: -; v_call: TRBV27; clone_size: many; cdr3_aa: CASSLVGGSSYNEQFF
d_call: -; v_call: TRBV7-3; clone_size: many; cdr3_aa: CASSPTSIRDTQYF
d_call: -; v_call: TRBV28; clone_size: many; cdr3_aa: CASSWGAGELFF
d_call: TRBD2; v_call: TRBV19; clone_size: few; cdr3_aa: CASSMAPWAGAADTQYF